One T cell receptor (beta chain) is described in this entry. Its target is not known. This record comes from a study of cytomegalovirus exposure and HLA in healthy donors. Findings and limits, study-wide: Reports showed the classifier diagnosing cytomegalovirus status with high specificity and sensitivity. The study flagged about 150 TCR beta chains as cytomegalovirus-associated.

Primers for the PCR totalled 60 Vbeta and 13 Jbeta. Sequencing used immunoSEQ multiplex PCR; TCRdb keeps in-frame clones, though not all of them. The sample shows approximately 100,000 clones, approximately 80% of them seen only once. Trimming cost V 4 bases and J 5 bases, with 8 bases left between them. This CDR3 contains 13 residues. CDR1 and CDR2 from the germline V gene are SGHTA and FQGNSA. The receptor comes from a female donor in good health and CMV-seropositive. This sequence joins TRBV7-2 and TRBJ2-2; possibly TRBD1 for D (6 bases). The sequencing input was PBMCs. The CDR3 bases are TGTGCCAGCAGCTCTGGACAGACCGGGGAGCTGTTTTTT. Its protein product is CASSSGQTGELFF.